The sample holds many counts of the clone carrying this T cell receptor (beta chain). Its antigen is still unknown. The data were obtained in a study of CD8+CD57+ T cells in acquired aplastic anemia. In the study overall: The average for DNA from sorted CD4+ and CD8+ cells was 3 to 3.5 ug. Healthy donors averaged approximately 10 million reads for CD4+ cells. Study-level findings and limits: Simpson's diversity of CD8+ cells was not significantly different in patients compared with controls. Overlapping CD8+ CDR3 repertoires of patients and controls contained approximately 28 shared sequences.

TCR beta VDJ combinations and CDR3 sequences were profiled from genomic DNA. MiXCR, applied by TCRdb to the reads, yields one record per CDR3 protein. The repertoire holds around 170,000 distinct CDR3 sequences, with less than 55% as singletons. CDR3 size: 14 residues. Germline assignment: CDR1 SGHTS and CDR2 YDEGEE. Trimming cost V 4 bases and J 1 base, with 11 bases left between them. The chain has TRBV5-8 and TRBJ1-2; no clear D gene. This clonotype was sampled from a human donor in good health. Input material: sorted CD4+, CD8+, or CD8+CD57+ T cells (not recorded which) from PBMCs. The CDR3 reads CASSGERNNYGYTF. DNA of the CDR3: TGTGCCAGCAGCGGGGAACGTAATAACTATGGCTACACCTTC.